Each of the 6 T cell receptor beta chains below was sequenced from the same sample in a study of blood T cell repertoires in COVID-19. Method: immunoSEQ multiplex PCR; TCRdb's copy keeps in-frame clones and lacks some. Found here are about 340,000 clones, over 70% of them singletons; the top ten hold about 2.7%. Sequences were obtained from peripheral blood. All receptors derive from a man aged 25 to 40 with active or convalescent COVID-19.

CDR3 in amino acids: CASSIVTDQGSPLHF. CDR3 bases: TGTGCCAGTAGTATTGTTACAGACCAGGGTTCACCCCTCCACTTT. The J gene is TRBJ1-6, the V gene TRBV19; weak D call: TRBD1 (5 bases). The CDR3 loop spans 15 amino acids. Trimming took 3 bases from V and 9 from J, leaving 15 bases between them. Germline assignment: CDR1 LNHDA and CDR2 SQIVND (reference sequence). Full variable domain (rest looked up from reference TRBV19 and TRBJ1-6): DGGITQSPKYLFRKEGQNVTLSCEQNLNHDAMYWYRQDPGQGLRLIYYSQIVNDFQKGDIAEGYSVSREKKESFPLTVTSAQKNPTAFYLCASSIVTDQGSPLHFGNGTRLTVT.

The CDR3 DNA reads TGTGCCAGCAGTTTAACCGCGAACTATGGCTACACCTTC. Protein sequence: CASSLTANYGYTF. V gene TRBV12-3 or TRBV12-4 combines with J gene TRBJ1-2; D uncertain. The CDR3 runs to 13 residues. Trimming left V 2 bases short and J 2 bases short, with 6 bases between.

The chain recombines TRBV30 with TRBJ1-4; 7 nucleotides agree with TRBD1. The CDR3 loop spans 14 amino acids. The V gene end was trimmed by 0 bases and the J gene end by 8 bases; junction bases not matched to a gene: 6. In germline, CDR1 is GTSNPN, CDR2 SVGIG (reference sequence). The CDR3 protein is CAWSVGGEEEKLFF. The CDR3 DNA is TGTGCCTGGAGTGTAGGGGGCGAAGAGGAAAAACTGTTTTTT.

The rearrangement uses TRBV24-1 and TRBJ1-4; weak D call: TRBD1 (6 bases). Germline values: CDR1 KGHDR, CDR2 SFDVKD. CDR3 size: 13 residues. V lost 9 bases, J lost 8 bases, and 15 bases lay in between. CDR3 DNA sequence: TGTGCCACCCGGGGGGGGGCCGAAGAAAAACTGTTTTTT. It specifies CATRGGAEEKLFF.

This sequence joins TRBV6-6 and TRBJ2-7; 7 bases fit TRBD1. Looked up from germline, CDR1 is MNHNY and CDR2 is SVGAGI (reference sequence). CDR3 length equals 17 residues. With V trimmed by 5 bases and J by 3 bases, 16 bases remained unmatched. The CDR3 region is CASSHTGAFLPYYEQYF. The CDR3 DNA follows: TGTGCCAGCAGTCACACAGGGGCCTTCCTACCTTACTACGAGCAGTACTTC.

The V and J genes are TRBV28 and TRBJ2-1; tentatively, D is TRBD2 (5 bases). The CDR3 has 16 residues. Deletions cut 6 bases from V and 4 bases from J, with 19 bases between. The germline gives CDR1 MDHEN, CDR2 SYDVKM. The CDR3 coding sequence is TGTGCCAGCAGCGGACTTCGGGGAACGGGATACAATGAGCAGTTCTTC. It is translated as CASSGLRGTGYNEQFF.